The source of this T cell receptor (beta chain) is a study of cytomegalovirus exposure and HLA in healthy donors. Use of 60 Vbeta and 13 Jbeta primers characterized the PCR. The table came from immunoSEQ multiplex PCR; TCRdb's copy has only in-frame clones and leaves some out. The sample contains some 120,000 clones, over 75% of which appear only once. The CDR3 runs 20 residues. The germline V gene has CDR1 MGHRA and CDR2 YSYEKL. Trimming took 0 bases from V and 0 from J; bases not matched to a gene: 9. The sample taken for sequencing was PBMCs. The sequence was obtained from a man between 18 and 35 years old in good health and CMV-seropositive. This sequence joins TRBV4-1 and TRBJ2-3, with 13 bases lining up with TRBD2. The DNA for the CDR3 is TGCGCCAGCAGCCAAGAGGTTGGGACTAGCGGGGTTCCTAGCACAGATACGCAGTATTTT. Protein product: CASSQEVGTSGVPSTDTQYF.